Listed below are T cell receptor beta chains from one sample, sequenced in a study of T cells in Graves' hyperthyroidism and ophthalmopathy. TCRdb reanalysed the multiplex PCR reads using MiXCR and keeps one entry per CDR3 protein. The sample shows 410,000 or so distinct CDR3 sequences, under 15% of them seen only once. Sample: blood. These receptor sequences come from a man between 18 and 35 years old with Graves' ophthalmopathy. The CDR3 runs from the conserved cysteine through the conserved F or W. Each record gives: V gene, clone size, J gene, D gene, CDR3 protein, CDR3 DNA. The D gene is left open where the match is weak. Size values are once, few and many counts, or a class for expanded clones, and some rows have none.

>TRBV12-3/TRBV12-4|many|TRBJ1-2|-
CASRLRGDYGYTF
TGTGCCAGCAGACTCCGGGGGGACTATGGCTACACCTTC
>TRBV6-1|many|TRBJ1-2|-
CASSEGGSYGYTF
TGTGCCAGCAGTGAAGGAGGGAGCTATGGCTACACCTTC
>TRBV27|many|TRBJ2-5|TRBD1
CASSSPNRGETQYF
TGTGCCAGCAGCTCACCGAACAGGGGAGAGACCCAGTACTTC
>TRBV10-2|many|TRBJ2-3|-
CASSEYGGVLSTDTQYF
TGCGCCAGCAGTGAGTACGGAGGGGTCCTGAGCACAGATACGCAGTATTTT
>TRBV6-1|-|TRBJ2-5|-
CASSNVALGGETQYF
TGTGCCAGCAGCAACGTAGCCTTGGGCGGGGAGACCCAGTACTTC
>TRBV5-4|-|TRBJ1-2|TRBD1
CASSLDRVLGYTF
TGTGCCAGCAGCCTGGACAGGGTGCTCGGCTACACCTTC
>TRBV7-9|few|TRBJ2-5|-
CASSLGQISLGVQETQYF
TGTGCCAGCAGCTTAGGGCAGATTTCCCTAGGAGTGCAAGAGACCCAGTACTTC
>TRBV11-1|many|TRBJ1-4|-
CASSTRRGEKLFF
TGTGCCAGCAGCACCCGTAGAGGAGAAAAACTGTTTTTT
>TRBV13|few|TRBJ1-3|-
CASSPDSGLSGNTIYF
TGTGCCAGCAGTCCGGACTCAGGACTCTCTGGAAACACCATATATTTT
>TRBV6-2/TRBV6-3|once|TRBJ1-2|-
CASRPLPGQNYGYTF
TGTGCCAGCAGGCCCTTACCCGGACAGAACTATGGCTACACCTTC
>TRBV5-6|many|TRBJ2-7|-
CASSTRAYEQYF
TGTGCCAGCAGCACCCGGGCCTACGAGCAGTACTTC
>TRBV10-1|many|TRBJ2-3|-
CASSEVQTTSTDTQYF
TGCGCCAGCAGTGAGGTTCAGACTACTAGCACAGATACGCAGTATTTT
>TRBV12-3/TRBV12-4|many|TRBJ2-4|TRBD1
CASSSGQGTAVQYF
TGTGCCAGCAGCTCAGGACAGGGGACAGCAGTTCAGTACTTC
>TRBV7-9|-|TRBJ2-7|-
CASRPGVTYEQYF
TGTGCCAGCCGGCCGGGAGTAACCTACGAGCAGTACTTC
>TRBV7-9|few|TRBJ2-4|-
CASSAASLQNIQYF
TGTGCCAGCAGTGCTGCCAGCCTCCAAAACATTCAGTACTTC
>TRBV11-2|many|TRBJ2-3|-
CASSGPGSTQYF
TGTGCCAGCAGCGGACCAGGGAGTACGCAGTATTTT
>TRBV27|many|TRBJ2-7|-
CAILRGTYEQYF
TGTGCCATTTTGAGGGGAACCTACGAGCAGTACTTC
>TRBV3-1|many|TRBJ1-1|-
CASSARSNTEAFF
TGTGCCAGCAGCGCCAGATCGAACACTGAAGCTTTCTTT
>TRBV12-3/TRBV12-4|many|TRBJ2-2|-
CASFEMGDTGELFF
TGTGCCAGCTTTGAGATGGGAGACACCGGGGAGCTGTTTTTT
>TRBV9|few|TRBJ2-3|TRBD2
CASSASSGGSTDTQYF
TGTGCCAGCAGCGCATCTAGCGGGGGGAGCACAGATACGCAGTATTTT
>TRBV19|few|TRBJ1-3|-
CASHRDYGNTIYF
TGTGCCAGTCACAGGGACTATGGAAACACCATATATTTT
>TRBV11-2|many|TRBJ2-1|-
CASSSTPAFTYNEQFF
TGTGCCAGCAGCAGTACCCCAGCGTTCACCTACAATGAGCAGTTCTTC
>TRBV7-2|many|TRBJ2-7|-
CASSLATRPTVIYEQYF
TGTGCCAGCAGCTTAGCAACTAGACCGACGGTCATCTACGAGCAGTACTTC
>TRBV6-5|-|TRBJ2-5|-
CASSYRVKETQYF
TGTGCCAGCAGTTACCGGGTGAAGGAGACCCAGTACTTC
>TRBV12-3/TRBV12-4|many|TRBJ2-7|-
CASGNLYEQYF
TGTGCCAGTGGAAACCTCTACGAGCAGTACTTC
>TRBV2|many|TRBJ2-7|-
CASGAGTSYEQYF
TGTGCCAGCGGCGCTGGGACTTCCTACGAGCAGTACTTC
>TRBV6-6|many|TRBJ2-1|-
CASSYSFGNNEQFF
TGTGCCAGCAGTTACTCGTTCGGAAACAATGAGCAGTTCTTC
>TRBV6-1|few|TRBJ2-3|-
CASGGASTDTQYF
TGTGCCAGCGGCGGGGCCAGCACAGATACGCAGTATTTT
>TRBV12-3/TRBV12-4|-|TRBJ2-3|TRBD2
CASSLPRGGPEDTQYF
TGTGCCAGCAGTCTACCGCGGGGGGGCCCCGAAGATACGCAGTATTTT
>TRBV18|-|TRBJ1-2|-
CASSPPGVESNYGYTF
TGTGCCAGCTCACCACCGGGGGTGGAATCTAACTATGGCTACACCTTC
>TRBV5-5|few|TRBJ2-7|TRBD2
CASSLGLAFLYEQYF
TGTGCCAGCAGCTTGGGACTAGCGTTCCTCTACGAGCAGTACTTC
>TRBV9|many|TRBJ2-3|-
CASSVGAGEGDTQYF
TGTGCCAGCAGCGTAGGAGCAGGGGAGGGAGATACGCAGTATTTT
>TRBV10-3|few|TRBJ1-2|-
CAISPGTGIIGYTF
TGTGCCATCAGTCCCGGGACGGGGATTATCGGCTACACCTTC
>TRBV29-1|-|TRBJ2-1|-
CSAEWGWNEQFF
TGCAGCGCCGAGTGGGGGTGGAATGAGCAGTTCTTC
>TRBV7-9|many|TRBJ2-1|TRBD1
CASSLPGQGGGNEQFF
TGTGCCAGCAGCCTGCCGGGACAGGGGGGAGGCAATGAGCAGTTCTTC
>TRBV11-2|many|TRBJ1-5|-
CASSPSDNQPQHF
TGTGCCAGCAGCCCAAGCGACAATCAGCCCCAGCATTTT
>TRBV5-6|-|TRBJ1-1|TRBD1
CASSLGTGGYTGAFF
TGTGCCAGCAGCTTAGGGACAGGGGGTTACACTGGAGCTTTCTTT
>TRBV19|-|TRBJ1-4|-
CASSIIRDPDEKLFF
TGTGCCAGTAGTATAATCCGGGACCCAGATGAAAAACTGTTTTTT
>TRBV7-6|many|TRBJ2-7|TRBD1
CASSLEGQGIYEQYF
TGTGCCAGCAGCTTAGAGGGACAGGGCATCTACGAGCAGTACTTC